The sequence of this T cell receptor (beta chain) was determined in a study of PD-L1 blockade in urothelial cancer. Noted time point: pretreatment peripheral blood. Enrolled patients showed locally advanced or metastatic urothelial carcinoma. Assay: immunoSEQ multiplex PCR; the TCRdb copy retains only in-frame clones and omits some. The table includes more than 90,000 clones, roughly 84% detected once. This sequence originates from a man aged 55 to 70 with urothelial cancer. The sequences come from PBMCs, collected around atezolizumab (anti-PD-L1) treatment.

The CDR3 bases are TGTGCCAGCAGTCCTCTTTTGGGGGGAAATGAAAAACTGTTTTTT. Residues: CASSPLLGGNEKLFF. The chain joins TRBV27 to TRBJ1-4, with a possible D match to TRBD1 (5 bases). The V end was cut by 5 bases, the J end by 5 bases, with 15 bases between. In germline, CDR1 is MNHEY, CDR2 SMNVEV (reference sequence). The CDR3 runs 15 residues.